The 14 T cell receptor beta chains below all came from one sample that was sequenced in a study of T-cell reconstitution after alpha-beta-depleted transplantation in children. Preparation of the TCRbeta library involved a method that used unique molecular identifiers. MiXCR, run by TCRdb on the PCR reads, gives a single entry per CDR3 protein. The repertoire consists of around 670,000 distinct CDR3 sequences, with over 10% occurring once and the leading ten covering 0.79%. The source was PBMCs, collected before TCRalphabeta/CD19-depleted stem cell transplant. The source is a girl aged 2-10 years with congenital amegakaryocytic thrombocytopenia, due to receive a stem cell transplant.

The J gene is TRBJ2-1, the V gene TRBV20-1; TRBD2 aligns across 8 bases. The CDR3 has 15 residues. V trimming: 3 bases; J trimming: 5 bases; junction bases outside the gene matches: 9. The germline CDR1 and CDR2 sequences are DFQATT and SNEGSKA (reference sequence). CDR3 in DNA: TGCAGTGCTAGTCCCGGGACTAGTTTGGACAATGAGCAGTTCTTC. Its protein product is CSASPGTSLDNEQFF.

The CDR3 DNA reads as TGTGCCAGCAGCCAAGAAACTTTGGGCACTGAAGCTTTCTTT. Encoded protein: CASSQETLGTEAFF. The V and J genes are TRBV3-1 and TRBJ1-1; D gene unclear. Germline lookup yields CDR1 LGHDT and CDR2 YNNKEL (reference sequence). Trimming cost V 0 bases and J 4 bases, with 9 bases left between them. The CDR3 contains 14 residues.

This clonotype was picked up many times. CDR3 sequence: CASSHGLAISGELFF. The DNA for the CDR3 is TGCGCCAGCAGTCACGGACTAGCGATTTCCGGGGAGCTGTTTTTT. This chain joins TRBV5-1 and TRBJ2-2; 9 nucleotides line up with TRBD2. The V segment lost 5 bases and the J segment 6 bases; nucleotides outside the gene matches: 8. CDR3 size: 15 residues. The V gene's germline CDR1 is SGHRS and CDR2 YFSETQ.

This clonotype was recorded at least ten times. The chain couples TRBV5-1 to TRBJ2-1; 9 nucleotides agree with TRBD2. Germline V gene sequence: CDR1 SGHRS, CDR2 YFSETQ. There are 15 residues in the CDR3. The ends lost 0 bases at V and 6 bases at J; junction bases unmatched: 4. CDR3 region: CASSLVAGGFNEQFF. The CDR3 DNA follows: TGCGCCAGCAGCTTGGTGGCGGGAGGGTTCAATGAGCAGTTCTTC.

The chain links TRBV5-1 to TRBJ2-1; unclear D gene. Looked up from germline, CDR1 is SGHRS and CDR2 is YFSETQ. V was cut by 6 bases and J by 5 bases, with 18 bases left in between. The CDR3 covers 15 residues. This CDR3 reads CASMRSRYPHNEQFF. The DNA for the CDR3 is TGCGCCAGCATGCGGTCGCGGTACCCCCACAATGAGCAGTTCTTC.

Only a few counts were recorded for this clonotype. This sequence joins TRBV20-1 and TRBJ2-7, with D hard to call. Trimming stripped 3 bases from V and 0 bases from J, with 12 bases between. Germline CDR1 and CDR2: DFQATT and SNEGSKA (reference sequence). This CDR3 comprises 14 residues. In nucleotides, the CDR3 is TGCAGTGCTAGTCAGGACCTCAGCTCCTACGAGCAGTACTTC. It encodes CSASQDLSSYEQYF.

This clonotype has at least ten counts. V usage is TRBV12-5 and J usage is TRBJ2-1; TRBD1 matches at 8 bases. The CDR3 is 15 amino acids. After removal of 1 base from V and 2 bases from J, the junction contained 1 base not matched to a gene. Germline lookup yields CDR1 LGHNT and CDR2 FRNRAP. CDR3 amino acids: CASGLGQGTYNEQFF. CDR3 in DNA: TGTGCTAGTGGTTTGGGACAGGGGACCTACAATGAGCAGTTCTTC.

This clonotype was seen many times. The J gene is TRBJ2-5, the V gene TRBV12-3 or TRBV12-4; TRBD2 might be the D (5 bases). Trimming removed 0 bases from V and 2 bases from J, with 10 bases in between. CDR3 length: 15 amino acids. The CDR3 sequence is CASSLAAGTQETQYF. The DNA of the CDR3 is TGTGCCAGCAGTTTAGCGGCGGGCACTCAAGAGACCCAGTACTTC.

This clonotype was found many times. The V and J genes are TRBV5-1 and TRBJ2-1; D gene uncertain. V was pared by 0 bases and J by 5 bases, with 9 bases between. CDR3 length: 14 amino acids. In germline, CDR1 is SGHRS, CDR2 YFSETQ. CDR3 sequence (DNA): TGCGCCAGCAGCTTGGCTAGGATCGACAATGAGCAGTTCTTC. Amino acid sequence: CASSLARIDNEQFF.

This clonotype was counted a few times. This chain connects TRBV5-1 to TRBJ2-1; 8 nucleotides line up with TRBD2. V lost 0 bases, J lost 5 bases, and 1 base stayed unmatched. The CDR3 is 14 amino acids. Germline CDR1 and CDR2: SGHRS and YFSETQ. CDR3 sequence (DNA): TGCGCCAGCAGCTTGGTTAGCGGGGACAATGAGCAGTTCTTC. As protein: CASSLVSGDNEQFF.

This chain links TRBV24-1 with TRBJ2-7; weak D call: TRBD1 (5 bases). The CDR3 contains 14 residues. Trimming cost V 12 bases and J 2 bases, with 19 bases left between them. CDR1 and CDR2 (germline): KGHDR, SFDVKD. The CDR3 loop is CADLQIRGTYEQYF. CDR3 coding DNA: TGTGCCGATCTACAAATAAGGGGAACCTACGAGCAGTACTTC.

In this sample, this clonotype turned up a few times. The chain employs TRBV11-2 and TRBJ2-7; D gene ambiguous. Germline loops: CDR1 SGHAT, CDR2 FQNNGV. This CDR3 is built from 16 residues. Trimming cost V 3 bases and J 3 bases, with 18 bases left between them. CDR3 in amino acids: CASSFITEERNYEQYF. CDR3 nucleotides: TGTGCCAGCAGCTTTATCACCGAAGAAAGAAACTACGAGCAGTACTTC. The full variable domain, rest sourced from reference TRBV11-2 and TRBJ2-7, is EAGVAQSPRYKIIEKRQSVAFWCNPISGHATLYWYQQILGQGPKLLIQFQNNGVVDDSQLPKDRFSAERLKGVDSTLKIQPAKLEDSAVYLCASSFITEERNYEQYFGPGTRLTVT.

This clonotype was picked up many times. This chain uses TRBV10-3 with TRBJ1-5; D not certain. Trimming pared 7 bases from V and 5 bases from J, leaving 12 bases between. Germline CDR1 reads ENHRY; CDR2 reads SYGVKD. This CDR3 has 13 residues. The CDR3 DNA is TGTGCCATCACAGCCGACCCGGATCAGCCCCAGCATTTT. Residues: CAITADPDQPQHF.

The sample holds a few counts of this clonotype. V usage is TRBV7-2 and J usage is TRBJ1-2, with D maybe TRBD1 (5 bases). Germline V gene sequence: CDR1 SGHTA, CDR2 FQGNSA. The CDR3 covers 16 residues. Trimming took off 5 bases at V and 4 bases at J, with 20 bases between the two ends. For the CDR3, the DNA is TGTGCCAGCAGCCCTGAACGAGGCAGGGTTAGCTATGGCTACACCTTC. It is translated as CASSPERGRVSYGYTF.